This T cell receptor (beta chain) was documented in a study of blood T cells in healthy people across ages. Each donor supplied 7.5 to 10 milliliters of peripheral blood. Through a sample-barcoded 5' primer and a J-beta primer mix, a second PCR was run for 7 to 11 cycles. TCRdb independently ran MiXCR on the 5' RACE reads; one entry per CDR3 protein. In the table there are 710,000 or so distinct CDR3 sequences, approximately 31% of which are singletons. This clonotype showed up many times. The V gene lost 2 bases and the J gene lost 2 bases, with 10 bases spanning the gap. CDR3 length equals 15 residues. Per the germline V gene, CDR1 is MDHEN and CDR2 is SYDVKM.

Sequencing input: blood. The chain combines TRBV28 with TRBJ2-1, with D perhaps matching TRBD2 (5 bases). The sequence came from a woman of 80 years or more in good health. CDR3 region: CASSLVDSPYNEQFF. CDR3 nucleotides: TGTGCCAGCAGTTTAGTGGACTCCCCCTACAATGAGCAGTTCTTC. Using reference TRBV28 and TRBJ2-1 for the parts outside the CDR3, the full variable domain is DVKVTQSSRYLVKRTGEKVFLECVQDMDHENMFWYRQDPGLGLRLIYFSYDVKMKEKGDIPEGYSVSREKKERFSLILESASTNQTSMYLCASSLVDSPYNEQFFGPGTRLTVL.